This TCR beta chain originates from a study of blood T cell repertoires in COVID-19. Background on the study: The United States, Italy and Spain were the sources of the acute and convalescent COVID-19 samples.

Original methodology: Estimation of nucleated cell counts was performed using reference gene primer amplification. Clones were sequenced by immunoSEQ multiplex PCR, and TCRdb holds only the in-frame ones, with some missing. V, J and clone size are those of that table, while D and trimming were read from the DNA. The sample has about 210,000 clones; about 80% are singletons. Germline CDR1 reads MNHEY; CDR2 reads SVGEGT. The V and J ends lost 1 base and 4 bases respectively, with 7 bases between them. This CDR3 comprises 13 residues. This chain uses TRBV6-2 or TRBV6-3 with TRBJ1-1, with D uncertain. This TCR was recovered from a woman in her thirties or forties with active or convalescent COVID-19. Specimen: peripheral blood. DNA for the CDR3: TGTGCCAGCAGTTACTTCGAGGGCACTGAAGCTTTCTTT. Protein: CASSYFEGTEAFF.